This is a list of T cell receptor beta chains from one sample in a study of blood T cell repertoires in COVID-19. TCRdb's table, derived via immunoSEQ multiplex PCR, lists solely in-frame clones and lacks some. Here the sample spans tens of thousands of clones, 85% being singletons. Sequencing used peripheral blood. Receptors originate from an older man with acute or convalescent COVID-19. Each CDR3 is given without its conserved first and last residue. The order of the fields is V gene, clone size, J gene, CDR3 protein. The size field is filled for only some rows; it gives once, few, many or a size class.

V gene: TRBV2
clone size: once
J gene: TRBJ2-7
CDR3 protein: ASSEQGFHEQY

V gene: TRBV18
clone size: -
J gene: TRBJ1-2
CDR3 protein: ASSPRTGGNRPVGYT

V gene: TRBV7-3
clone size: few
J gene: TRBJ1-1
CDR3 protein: ASSPPGSSPTEAF

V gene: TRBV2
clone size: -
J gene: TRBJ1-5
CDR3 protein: ASSPGGTAILSNQPQH

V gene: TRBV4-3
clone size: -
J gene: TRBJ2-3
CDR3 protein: ASSQDGQGGTDTQY

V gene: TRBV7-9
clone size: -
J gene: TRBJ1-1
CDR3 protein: ASSLFGTGNTEAF

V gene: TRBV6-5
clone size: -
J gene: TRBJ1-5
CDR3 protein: ASRQGMGQPQH

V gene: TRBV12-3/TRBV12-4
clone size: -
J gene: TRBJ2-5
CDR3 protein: ASSWGGLETQY

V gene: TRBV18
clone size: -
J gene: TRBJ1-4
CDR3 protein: ASSPEQGITKEKLF

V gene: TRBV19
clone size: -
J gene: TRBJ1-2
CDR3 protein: ASRHLGQGEGYT

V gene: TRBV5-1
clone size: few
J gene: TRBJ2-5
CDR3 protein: ASSLQGAKETQY